What follows describes a single T cell receptor (beta chain). These data are taken from a study of blood T cell repertoires in COVID-19. As for the study in general: The United States, Italy and Spain provided the acute and convalescent COVID-19 samples. T cells, B-cell-depleted T cells, or PBMCs supplied cDNA or gDNA.

Authors' processing steps: From reference gene primer amplification, estimates of nucleated cell counts were derived. Clones were read by immunoSEQ multiplex PCR, and TCRdb kept only the in-frame ones, dropping some. V, J and clone size are taken as reported in that table, and D and trimming were inferred from the DNA itself. The sample yields over 200,000 clones, roughly 87% seen once. The CDR3 loop spans 16 amino acids. Trimming cost V 1 base and J 0 bases, with 13 bases left between them. In germline, CDR1 is MNHNY, CDR2 SVGAGI (reference sequence). Specimen: peripheral blood. The sequence derives from a woman between 18 and 30 years old who had recovered from COVID-19. The J gene is TRBJ2-7, the V gene TRBV6-6, with D perhaps TRBD2 (5 bases). The CDR3 DNA follows: TGTGCCAGCAGTTACTTGCTAGAGGGCGGCTCCTACGAGCAGTACTTC. Translation: CASSYLLEGGSYEQYF.